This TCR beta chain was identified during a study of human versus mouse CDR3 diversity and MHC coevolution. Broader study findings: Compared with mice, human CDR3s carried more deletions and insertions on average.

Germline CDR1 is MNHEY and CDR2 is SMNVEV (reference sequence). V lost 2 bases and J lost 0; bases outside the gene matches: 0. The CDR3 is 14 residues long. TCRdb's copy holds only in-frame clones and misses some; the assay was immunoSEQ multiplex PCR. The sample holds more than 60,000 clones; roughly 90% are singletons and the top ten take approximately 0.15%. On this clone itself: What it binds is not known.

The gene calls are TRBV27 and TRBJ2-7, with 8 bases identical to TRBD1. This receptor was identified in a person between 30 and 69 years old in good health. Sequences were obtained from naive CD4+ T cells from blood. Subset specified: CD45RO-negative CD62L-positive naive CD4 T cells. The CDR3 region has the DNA TGTGCCAGCAGTTTAGGACAGGGCTCCTACGAGCAGTACTTC. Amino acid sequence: CASSLGQGSYEQYF.